A single sample is the source of the 10 T cell receptor beta chains below, sequenced in a study of OX40 agonist ivuxolimab in advanced cancers. Profiled with immunoSEQ multiplex PCR; TCRdb holds only in-frame clones, not every one. The sample carries 95,000 or so clones, 70% to 90% recorded once. This specimen was CD4+ or CD8+ T cells sorted from blood, taken in a trial of the OX40 agonist ivuxolimab. The receptors were gathered from an adult with an advanced solid tumor such as melanoma, head and neck, liver or kidney cancer.

V and J are TRBV6-4 and TRBJ1-5; D possibly corresponds to TRBD1 (5 bases). This CDR3 contains 12 residues. Trimming pared 2 bases from V and 12 bases from J, leaving 11 bases between. Germline CDR1 MRHNA, CDR2 SNTAGT. Here the CDR3 reads CASSDVGGGQHF. CDR3 bases: TGTGCCAGCAGTGACGTGGGGGGAGGCCAGCATTTT.

The V gene is TRBV19, the J gene TRBJ2-7, with TRBD1 matching over 8 bases. There are 15 residues in the CDR3. After removal of 3 bases from V and 5 bases from J, the junction contained 9 bases not matched to a gene. Germline CDR1 is LNHDA and CDR2 is SQIVND (reference sequence). The CDR3 region is CASSIGQGMGHEQYF. CDR3 in DNA: TGTGCCAGTAGTATCGGACAGGGCATGGGGCACGAGCAGTACTTC. Supplemented by reference TRBV19 and TRBJ2-7, the full variable domain reads DGGITQSPKYLFRKEGQNVTLSCEQNLNHDAMYWYRQDPGQGLRLIYYSQIVNDFQKGDIAEGYSVSREKKESFPLTVTSAQKNPTAFYLCASSIGQGMGHEQYFGPGTRLTVT.

The genes are TRBV5-6 and TRBJ1-1, with D hard to call. Germline loops: CDR1 SGHDT, CDR2 YYEEEE. Trimming took 2 bases from V and 6 from J, leaving 5 bases between them. This CDR3 is 11 amino acids long. The CDR3 protein is CASSLGPEAFF. CDR3 DNA sequence: TGTGCCAGCAGCTTAGGCCCTGAAGCTTTCTTT. The full variable domain, its missing parts supplied by reference TRBV5-6 and TRBJ1-1, is DAGVTQSPTHLIKTRGQQVTLRCSPKSGHDTVSWYQQALGQGPQFIFQYYEEEERQRGNFPDRFSGHQFPNYSSELNVNALLLGDSALYLCASSLGPEAFFGQGTRLTVV.

For this clone: The DNA is omitted, as the CDR3 cannot be located on it reliably, and the CDR3 follows TCRdb's listing. The chain carries TRBV5-1 and TRBJ2-1. The CDR3 adds up to 13 amino acids, both ends counted. Looked up from germline, CDR1 is SGHRS and CDR2 is YFSETQ. CDR3 loop: CASSSSIANEQFF.

The J gene is TRBJ2-7, the V gene TRBV28; a weak D match, TRBD1 (5 bases). The V gene lost 5 bases and the J gene lost 4 bases, with 15 bases spanning the gap. Germline CDR1 MDHEN, CDR2 SYDVKM. The CDR3 is made up of 14 amino acids. In nucleotides, the CDR3 is TGTGCCAGCAGTCACAGGATCCGAAGGTACGAGCAGTACTTC. It codes for CASSHRIRRYEQYF. The variable domain in full, with the rest retrieved from reference TRBV28 and TRBJ2-7, is DVKVTQSSRYLVKRTGEKVFLECVQDMDHENMFWYRQDPGLGLRLIYFSYDVKMKEKGDIPEGYSVSREKKERFSLILESASTNQTSMYLCASSHRIRRYEQYFGPGTRLTVT.

The table lists this clone with a few counts. The rearrangement joins TRBV7-9 to TRBJ2-1; no reliable D call. The ends were cut back, 7 bases at V and 6 bases at J, with 13 bases in the middle. The CDR3 loop spans 13 amino acids. Germline V gene data show CDR1 as SEHNR and CDR2 as FQNEAQ (reference sequence). In DNA, the CDR3 is TGTGCCAGCAACCCAAGATCGGGCAATGAGCAGTTCTTC. Encoded protein: CASNPRSGNEQFF.

This clone was observed a single time. The chain has TRBV15 and TRBJ2-3; 7 bases line up with TRBD1. The CDR3 length is 12 residues. Looked up from germline, CDR1 is LNHNV and CDR2 is YYDKDF (reference sequence). The junction had 8 bases not matched to a gene; V was cut back by 6 bases and J by 11 bases. In DNA form, the CDR3 reads TGTGCCACCAGTACCGACAGGGTGGGGCAGTATTTT. Translation: CATSTDRVGQYF.

The chain couples TRBV7-2 to TRBJ1-4; D call uncertain. Germline V gives CDR1 SGHTA, CDR2 FQGNSA. CDR3 size: 15 residues. V was trimmed by 5 bases and J by 3 bases, leaving 13 bases between them. The CDR3: CASSPRASANEKLFF. DNA for the CDR3: TGTGCCAGCAGCCCCCGGGCATCCGCTAATGAAAAACTGTTTTTT.

The genes are TRBV28 and TRBJ2-1, with TRBD1 matching 7 bases. The CDR3 consists of 13 residues. Germline assignment: CDR1 MDHEN and CDR2 SYDVKM. J lost 3 bases, V lost 4 bases, and 0 bases had no gene match. The CDR3 region is CASSWDSYNEQFF. The CDR3 DNA sequence: TGTGCCAGCAGTTGGGACAGCTACAATGAGCAGTTCTTC.

The rearrangement joins TRBV9 to TRBJ1-2, with D unclear. Trimming took off 0 bases at V and 4 bases at J, with 13 bases between the two ends. CDR3 length: 15 amino acids. The germline V gene encodes CDR1 SGDLS and CDR2 YYNGEE. Written as DNA, the CDR3 is TGTGCCAGCAGCGTAGGGTCCCAGAGCCTCTATGGCTACACCTTC. Translation: CASSVGSQSLYGYTF.